This T cell receptor (beta chain) originates from a study of blood T cells in healthy people across ages. A sample-barcoded 5' primer and a J-beta primer mix were used in a second PCR of roughly 7 to 12 cycles. From the 5' RACE reads, TCRdb called clonotypes with MiXCR, one entry per CDR3 protein. The sample lists roughly 570,000 distinct CDR3 sequences; 27% were seen once. The CDR3 has 16 residues. Looked up from germline, CDR1 is MNHNS and CDR2 is SASEGT. Trimming removed 6 bases at V and 3 bases at J, with 21 bases between. There are a few counts of this clonotype. The TCR originated in a woman in her 70s in good health. The rearrangement joins TRBV6-1 to TRBJ2-7, with D possibly matching TRBD2 (6 bases). Sequencing was done on a sample of blood. The CDR3 here is CASSGTRYSAHYEQYF. CDR3 coding DNA: TGTGCCAGCAGCGGGACTCGCTATTCGGCTCACTACGAGCAGTACTTC.